These 22 T cell receptor beta chains were all obtained from the same sample, sequenced in a study of early T cells in non-severe SARS-CoV-2 infection. MiXCR, applied by TCRdb to the 5' RACE reads, yields one record per CDR3 protein. Seen here are about 22,000 distinct CDR3 sequences, 3.6% observed once, and the top ten hold 4.5% to 7%. Sequencing used whole blood. These TCRs come from an adult who was a healthcare worker with PCR-confirmed SARS-CoV-2 infection or an uninfected control (not recorded which).

This clonotype was recorded at least ten times. This rearrangement joins TRBV9 to TRBJ2-7; 8 bases match TRBD2. The length of the CDR3 is 14 residues. Germline V gene lookup returns CDR1 SGDLS and CDR2 YYNGEE. With V trimmed by 3 bases and J by 7 bases, 9 bases remained unmatched. The CDR3 reads CASSANGLAGEQYF. The CDR3, as DNA: TGTGCCAGCAGCGCGAACGGACTAGCTGGAGAGCAGTACTTC.

This clonotype has a count of ten or more. The chain has TRBV6-1 and TRBJ1-4, with 9 bases matching TRBD1. The CDR3 length is 15 residues. Looked up from germline, CDR1 is MNHNS and CDR2 is SASEGT. The J segment lost 8 bases and the V segment lost 6 bases, leaving 10 bases of the junction unmatched. The CDR3 reads CASRVIGTGNEKLFF. CDR3 nucleotide sequence: TGTGCCAGCAGGGTGATTGGGACAGGGAACGAAAAACTGTTTTTT.

This clonotype was recorded many times. The genes are TRBV24-1 and TRBJ1-2; 7 bases are a match to TRBD1. Germline CDR1 KGHDR, CDR2 SFDVKD. Germline trimming cut 5 bases from V and 4 bases from J; bases unmatched to any gene: 12. This CDR3 has 16 residues. In DNA, the CDR3 is TGTGCCACCAGTGCGAGACAGGGACCGGGCGGCTATGGCTACACCTTC. As protein: CATSARQGPGGYGYTF.

Ten or more counts support this clonotype. This chain uses TRBV7-9 with TRBJ2-7; TRBD2 agrees at 14 bases. V shed 5 bases, J shed 7 bases, and the junction held 7 bases outside the gene matches. Germline-derived CDR1 and CDR2 are SEHNR and FQNEAQ (reference sequence). This CDR3 is built from 15 residues. Here the CDR3 reads CASSLRTSGRREQYF. CDR3 sequence (DNA): TGTGCCAGCAGCCTCCGGACTAGCGGGAGGAGGGAGCAGTACTTC.

Judged by abundance, this clonotype is medium-sized. The chain couples TRBV7-9 to TRBJ2-3, with 7 bases lining up with TRBD2. The ends lost 3 bases at V and 2 bases at J; junction bases unmatched: 8. The CDR3 contains 16 residues. Germline V CDR1 and CDR2: SEHNR, FQNEAQ (reference sequence). Written as DNA, the CDR3 is TGTGCCAGCAGCTTGGCGGGAGACCGTACCACAGATACGCAGTATTTT. Its protein is CASSLAGDRTTDTQYF. Full variable domain (remainder filled in from reference TRBV7-9 and TRBJ2-3): DTGVSQNPRHKITKRGQNVTFRCDPISEHNRLYWYRQTLGQGPEFLTYFQNEAQLEKSRLLSDRFSAERPKGSFSTLEIQRTEQGDSAMYLCASSLAGDRTTDTQYFGPGTRLTVL.

This clonotype was seen at least ten times. The gene calls are TRBV15 and TRBJ1-5; D call uncertain. The CDR3 sequence is 17 residues long. CDR1 is LNHNV and CDR2 is YYDKDF in the germline V gene (reference sequence). V lost 3 bases and J lost 0, with 15 bases in between. CDR3 loop: CATSRFRRTASNQPQHF. CDR3 in DNA: TGTGCCACCAGCAGGTTTCGCAGGACGGCTAGCAATCAGCCCCAGCATTTT.

This clonotype was detected many times. This chain connects TRBV19 to TRBJ2-1, with D uncertain. CDR3 length: 13 amino acids. CDR1 is LNHDA and CDR2 is SQIVND in the germline V gene (reference sequence). V gave up 7 bases and J gave up 6 bases, with 13 bases separating them. CDR3 bases: TGTGCCAGTACCCAGCCCTGGGCCAATGAGCAGTTCTTC. Protein sequence: CASTQPWANEQFF.

This clonotype was observed many times. This chain uses TRBV7-2 with TRBJ2-5, with D unresolved. Trimming shortened V by 3 bases and J by 2 bases, and 7 bases separated the two germline ends. The length of the CDR3 is 13 residues. Per the germline V gene, CDR1 is SGHTA and CDR2 is FQGNSA. CDR3 bases: TGTGCCAGCAGCTTGACACCGCAAGAGACCCAGTACTTC. Amino acid sequence: CASSLTPQETQYF. The full variable domain, rest sourced from reference TRBV7-2 and TRBJ2-5, is GAGVSQSPSNKVTEKGKDVELRCDPISGHTALYWYRQSLGQGLEFLIYFQGNSAPDKSGLPSDRFSAERTGGSVSTLTIQRTQQEDSAVYLCASSLTPQETQYFGPGTRLLVL.

This clonotype was detected many times. The chain combines TRBV10-3 with TRBJ2-1; 15 bases align to TRBD2. This CDR3 is 14 amino acids long. Trimming cost V 9 bases and J 9 bases; bases outside gene matches: 6. Germline CDR1 is ENHRY and CDR2 is SYGVKD. The CDR3 loop is CAIGLAGGQSEQFF. The DNA for the CDR3 is TGTGCCATAGGACTAGCGGGAGGGCAAAGTGAGCAGTTCTTC.

This clonotype was observed many times. V gene TRBV23-1 combines with J gene TRBJ2-5; weak D call: TRBD1 (6 bases). TRBV23-1 is treated as an ORF (open reading frame) with a function not yet certain. The CDR3 consists of 11 residues. This chain's CDR3 is CGGQIQETQYF. CDR3 nucleotides: TGCGGGGGGCAGATCCAAGAGACCCAGTACTTC.

By share, this clonotype ranks as medium-sized. The chain uses TRBV5-1 and TRBJ2-1; no clear D gene. The CDR3 runs to 12 residues. The V and J ends lost 5 bases and 12 bases respectively, with 15 bases between them. Germline loops: CDR1 SGHRS, CDR2 YFSETQ. As DNA, the CDR3 is TGCGCCAGCAGTGAAGACTGGAGTTCGCAGTTCTTC. Residues: CASSEDWSSQFF.

Concerning this clonotype: A much larger clone sits a single nucleotide away, making a read error possible. This rearrangement joins TRBV29-1 to TRBJ2-2; D unclear. V lost 4 bases and J lost 3, with 12 bases in between. From germline, CDR1 is SQVTM and CDR2 ANQGSEA. The CDR3 has 14 residues. The CDR3 loop is CSVGSEVDTGELFF. The CDR3 bases are TGCAGCGTTGGTAGTGAGGTGGACACCGGGGAGCTGTTTTTT.

A few counts support this clonotype. In DNA form, the CDR3 reads TGTGCCACCAGTGAAACCAGGGGGCGAGGCTACACCTTC. The encoded protein is CATSETRGRGYTF. The chain combines TRBV24-1 with TRBJ1-2; TRBD1 matches at 8 bases. The CDR3 totals 13 residues. Germline V gives CDR1 KGHDR, CDR2 SFDVKD. Unmatched junction bases numbered 5, after V lost 4 bases and J lost 8 bases.

This clonotype was observed many times. The chain combines TRBV12-3 or TRBV12-4 with TRBJ1-6; D uncertain. The V end was cut by 5 bases, the J end by 5 bases, with 7 bases between. The CDR3 runs 13 residues. The CDR3 region is CASSMTDNSPLHF. In nucleotides, the CDR3 is TGTGCCAGCAGTATGACCGATAATTCACCCCTCCACTTT.

The rearrangement joins TRBV20-1 to TRBJ1-1, with 7 positions matching TRBD1. Per the germline V gene, CDR1 is DFQATT and CDR2 is SNEGSKA (reference sequence). V gave up 6 bases and J gave up 0 bases; unmatched junction bases: 7. CDR3 length: 14 residues. This CDR3 reads CSAPHRGMNTEAFF. The CDR3 bases are TGCAGTGCCCCACACAGGGGAATGAACACTGAAGCTTTCTTT.

This clonotype has at least ten counts. This chain connects TRBV6-6 to TRBJ1-6; TRBD1 aligns across 7 bases. This CDR3 has 13 amino acids. Unmatched junction bases numbered 7, after V lost 7 bases and J lost 10 bases. Per germline, CDR1 MNHNY and CDR2 SVGAGI (reference sequence). The CDR3 here is CASTLPGGSPLHF. CDR3 DNA sequence: TGTGCCAGCACCTTACCAGGGGGATCACCCCTCCACTTT.

In its sample, this clonotype was seen many times. The chain carries TRBV5-4 and TRBJ2-3; 8 nucleotides agree with TRBD2. J was trimmed by 3 bases and V by 0 bases; bases with no gene match: 3. The CDR3 extends over 15 amino acids. CDR1 is SGHNT, CDR2 YYREEE, per germline (reference sequence). The chain's CDR3 is CASSLESSGTDTQYF. The CDR3 DNA follows: TGTGCCAGCAGCTTGGAGTCTAGCGGGACAGATACGCAGTATTTT.

This clonotype was seen repeatedly, ten times or more. V and J are TRBV7-2 and TRBJ2-6; possibly TRBD2 for D (5 bases). CDR1 and CDR2 (germline): SGHTA, FQGNSA. There are 15 residues in the CDR3. Trimming cost V 0 bases and J 3 bases, with 6 bases left between them. The CDR3: CASSLAGVGANVLTF. The CDR3, as DNA: TGTGCCAGCAGCTTAGCCGGGGTTGGGGCCAACGTCCTGACTTTC.

This clonotype was seen ten or more times. The V and J genes are TRBV28 and TRBJ1-5; D not certain. V lost 4 bases and J 1 base, leaving 17 bases between the germline ends. The CDR3 contains 17 residues. CDR1 is MDHEN, CDR2 SYDVKM, per germline. CDR3 DNA sequence: TGTGCCAGCAGTTCGACCCTCTCTCGGCAGAGCAATCAGCCCCAGCATTTT. It is translated as CASSSTLSRQSNQPQHF. The variable domain in full, with the rest retrieved from reference TRBV28 and TRBJ1-5, is DVKVTQSSRYLVKRTGEKVFLECVQDMDHENMFWYRQDPGLGLRLIYFSYDVKMKEKGDIPEGYSVSREKKERFSLILESASTNQTSMYLCASSSTLSRQSNQPQHFGDGTRLSIL.

This clonotype has a count of ten or more. This chain uses TRBV11-2 with TRBJ2-3; tentatively, D is TRBD2 (6 bases). Trimming cost V 3 bases and J 0 bases, with 10 bases left between them. The germline V gene has CDR1 SGHAT and CDR2 FQNNGV. The CDR3 consists of 15 residues. The CDR3 loop is CASSLTGGSTDTQYF. CDR3 DNA sequence: TGTGCCAGCAGCTTGACCGGGGGAAGCACAGATACGCAGTATTTT.

This clonotype was seen only a few times. This clone may be a read error of a much larger clone one base away. The gene calls are TRBV6-5 and TRBJ1-6, with 7 bases matching TRBD1. The V segment lost 8 bases and the J segment 9 bases; nucleotides outside the gene matches: 10. The CDR3 runs to 14 residues. Germline assignment: CDR1 MNHEY and CDR2 SVGAGI. DNA of the CDR3: TGTGCCAGCGGTTGGGAGGGGGCAATTTCACCCCTCCACTTT. Protein sequence: CASGWEGAISPLHF.

This clonotype was counted ten times or more. The chain recombines TRBV7-2 with TRBJ2-1; D gene uncertain. CDR1 and CDR2 from the germline V gene are SGHTA and FQGNSA. This CDR3 has 13 amino acids. Trimming stripped 1 base from V and 8 bases from J, with 9 bases between. The CDR3 sequence: CASSLERRDEQFF. The CDR3 DNA sequence: TGTGCCAGCAGCTTAGAGAGGAGAGATGAGCAGTTCTTC.